This T cell receptor (beta chain) was identified during a study of beta chain features in type 1 diabetes. Notes on the study in general: Moderately but significantly shorter TCRB CDR3s were found in Type 1 diabetes patients in all four CD4+ subsets.

Germline CDR1 reads SGHRS; CDR2 reads YFSETQ. This CDR3 has 14 amino acids. V gave up 0 bases and J gave up 1 base, with 8 bases separating them. Sorted populations were all over 95% pure. On this clone itself: Its antigen is not identified.

The isolated RNA, all of it, was reverse transcribed, so expressed TCRB transcripts were what got sequenced. Clones were read by immunoSEQ multiplex PCR, and TCRdb kept only the in-frame ones, dropping some. The table records 300,000 to 400,000 clones, 8.5% to 10% of them present only once. J is TRBJ2-7 and V is TRBV5-1, with unresolved D. This receptor was obtained from a man aged 30 to 39 with type 1 diabetes. Sample: central memory CD4+ T cells from blood. CDR3 in DNA: TGCGCCAGCAGCTTGGAGGCCCATTCCTACGAGCAGTACTTC. Its protein product is CASSLEAHSYEQYF.